These 11 T cell receptor beta chains came from one sample sequenced in a study of T cells after yellow fever vaccination. Each CDR3 protein is one row after TCRdb ran MiXCR on the 5' RACE reads. The data hold approximately 260,000 distinct CDR3 sequences, with 10% to 15% observed a single time. This specimen was CD4+ T cells sorted from PBMCs, taken 45 days after the yellow fever booster vaccination. Receptors were obtained from a young man who received the YFV17D yellow fever vaccine.

The CDR3 DNA follows: TGTGCCAGCAGAGCTGACACAGATACGCAGTATTTT. It is translated as CASRADTDTQYF. V gene TRBV7-2 combines with J gene TRBJ2-3; no firm D call. The CDR3 is 12 amino acids. The germline V gene encodes CDR1 SGHTA and CDR2 FQGNSA. The ends were cut back, 6 bases at V and 2 bases at J, with 6 bases in the middle.

This clonotype has a handful of counts. The chain is built from TRBV7-2 and TRBJ1-1, with 7 bases that match TRBD1. This CDR3 comprises 14 residues. CDR1 SGHTA and CDR2 FQGNSA come from the germline V gene. With 5 bases clipped from V and 4 bases from J, the junction kept 7 bases outside the gene matches. The DNA of the CDR3 is TGTGCCAGCAGCGGCTACAGGGGAGGCACTGAAGCTTTCTTT. Amino acids: CASSGYRGGTEAFF.

The chain recombines TRBV18 with TRBJ2-7; 8 nucleotides line up with TRBD2. Germline trimming cut 5 bases from V and 3 bases from J; bases unmatched to any gene: 6. The CDR3 spans 14 residues. Germline V gene lookup returns CDR1 KGHSH and CDR2 LQKENI. CDR3: CASSWREVGYEQYF. CDR3 DNA: TGTGCCAGCTCATGGCGGGAGGTAGGCTACGAGCAGTACTTC.

There are a few counts of this clonotype. The rearrangement uses TRBV20-1 and TRBJ1-2; the D is unclear. Germline V gene sequence: CDR1 DFQATT, CDR2 SNEGSKA (reference sequence). Trimming pared 4 bases from V and 8 bases from J, leaving 11 bases between. CDR3 length equals 11 residues. CDR3 DNA: TGCAGTGCTATAGTACAAGGGGGCTACACCTTC. The encoded protein is CSAIVQGGYTF.

A single count supports this clonotype. The rearrangement joins TRBV5-4 to TRBJ2-7, with 8 bases matching TRBD2. The CDR3 runs 14 residues. Germline V gene data show CDR1 as SGHNT and CDR2 as YYREEE (reference sequence). V was clipped by 6 bases and J by 3 bases; unmatched bases: 8. The CDR3 spells CASTRGGNHYEQYF. DNA for the CDR3: TGTGCCAGCACACGGGGGGGAAATCACTACGAGCAGTACTTC.

The V gene is TRBV2, the J gene TRBJ2-1; the D is unclear. The germline CDR1 and CDR2 sequences are SNHLY and FYNNEI. Trimming cost V 5 bases and J 5 bases, with 7 bases left between them. This CDR3 has 12 residues. CDR3 protein: CASSRLDNEQFF. The CDR3 bases are TGTGCCAGCAGTCGACTTGACAATGAGCAGTTCTTC.

In its sample, this clonotype was seen a few times. The chain is built from TRBV2 and TRBJ2-3; D unclear. This CDR3 spans 12 amino acids. Germline loops: CDR1 SNHLY, CDR2 FYNNEI. The germline V and J ends were trimmed by 2 bases and 4 bases, with 4 bases remaining between them. The CDR3 region is CASSERSDTQYF. The DNA for the CDR3 is TGTGCCAGCAGTGAACGCTCAGATACGCAGTATTTT.

There are many counts of this clonotype. This sequence joins TRBV20-1 and TRBJ2-7; D gene ambiguous. V lost 4 bases to trimming and J lost 9 bases, with 19 bases between them. The length of the CDR3 is 13 residues. The V gene's germline CDR1 is DFQATT and CDR2 SNEGSKA (reference sequence). Written as DNA, the CDR3 is TGCAGTGCTACTAACGAGATCTACGAAGGGCAGTACTTC. Protein: CSATNEIYEGQYF.

This clonotype has a handful of counts. The genes are TRBV6-2 or TRBV6-3 and TRBJ2-7, with a possible D match to TRBD2 (6 bases). Germline V gene lookup returns CDR1 MNHEY and CDR2 SVGEGT. The V end was cut by 2 bases, the J end by 9 bases, with 8 bases between. CDR3 length: 11 residues. The CDR3 sequence: CASSYGGVQYF. CDR3 coding DNA: TGTGCCAGCAGTTACGGCGGGGTGCAGTACTTC.

This clonotype was counted between two and nine times. CDR3 amino acids: CASSYSNLGGTQYF. The CDR3 DNA reads TGTGCCAGCAGTTACTCGAATCTGGGGGGGACCCAGTACTTC. The chain employs TRBV6-5 and TRBJ2-5; TRBD2 is a possible D gene (6 bases). Germline values: CDR1 MNHEY, CDR2 SVGAGI. The ends were cut back, 0 bases at V and 7 bases at J, with 12 bases in the middle. The CDR3 runs to 14 residues.

The chain couples TRBV4-3 to TRBJ2-1; a possible D gene is TRBD2 (5 bases). The V end was cut by 0 bases, the J end by 10 bases, with 7 bases between. This CDR3 is built from 12 residues. Germline CDR1 is LGHNA and CDR2 is YSLEER. CDR3: CASSQDRREQFF. In nucleotides, the CDR3 is TGCGCCAGCAGCCAAGATCGGAGGGAGCAGTTCTTC.